The 24 T cell receptor beta chains below come from one sample, sequenced in a study of T cell responses to AZD1222 COVID-19 vaccine. Libraries were prepared by immunoSEQ multiplex PCR; TCRdb keeps only in-frame clonotypes and omits some of them. This table has 140,000 or so clones, approximately 91% appearing once. Sequencing used peripheral blood, obtained 28 days after the second AZD1222 dose. These receptors originate from an adult who received the AZD1222 COVID-19 vaccine.

The chain joins TRBV5-4 to TRBJ1-1; D not certain. Germline lookup yields CDR1 SGHNT and CDR2 YYREEE (reference sequence). The V end lost 0 bases, the J end lost 4 bases, and 13 bases lay between the germline ends. The CDR3 runs to 15 residues. Written as DNA, the CDR3 is TGTGCCAGCAGCTTGGCCTCCCTCGGTGGCACTGAAGCTTTCTTT. Protein product: CASSLASLGGTEAFF.

The chain carries TRBV10-3 and TRBJ1-1; TRBD1 matches 7 bases. CDR1 and CDR2 from the germline V gene are ENHRY and SYGVKD. V lost 0 bases, J lost 8 bases, and 12 bases stayed unmatched. The CDR3 contains 16 residues. CDR3 residues: CAISESMDRFGPEAFF. CDR3 coding DNA: TGTGCCATCAGTGAGTCTATGGACAGGTTCGGTCCCGAAGCTTTCTTT.

The chain links TRBV6-5 to TRBJ2-7, with unresolved D. Germline V gives CDR1 MNHEY, CDR2 SVGAGI. V was shortened by 6 bases and J by 8 bases, with 11 bases between the two germline ends. CDR3 length equals 11 residues. In nucleotides, the CDR3 is TGTGCCAGCAGGGACGGGCTTAAGCAGTACTTC. It translates to CASRDGLKQYF.

The chain joins TRBV11-3 to TRBJ2-1, with D tentatively TRBD1 (6 bases). The CDR3 length is 15 residues. The V and J ends lost 5 bases and 5 bases respectively, with 16 bases between them. Germline V gene data show CDR1 as SGHNT and CDR2 as YENEEA. The CDR3 loop is CASSPKGGFNNEQFF. The CDR3 nucleotides read TGTGCCAGCAGCCCCAAAGGGGGATTTAACAATGAGCAGTTCTTC. Filled out from reference TRBV11-3 and TRBJ2-1, the complete variable domain reads EAGVVQSPRYKIIEKKQPVAFWCNPISGHNTLYWYLQNLGQGPELLIRYENEEAVDDSQLPKDRFSAERLKGVDSTLKIQPAELGDSAVYLCASSPKGGFNNEQFFGPGTRLTVL.

The rearrangement links TRBV6-5 to TRBJ1-1, with D hard to call. Germline CDR1 reads MNHEY; CDR2 reads SVGAGI. The V and J ends lost 6 bases and 7 bases respectively, with 15 bases between them. The CDR3 extends over 13 amino acids. For the CDR3, the DNA is TGTGCCAGCAGCACTGAGGGCTGGGTTGAAGCTTTCTTT. Translated, it gives CASSTEGWVEAFF.

This chain links TRBV7-2 with TRBJ1-4, with unresolved D. This CDR3 has 16 amino acids. Germline CDR1 and CDR2: SGHTA and FQGNSA. Trimming left V 5 bases short and J 7 bases short, with 20 bases between. The CDR3 DNA follows: TGTGCCAGCAGCCCCTTCAGCCGAAGAGGGTTTGAAAAACTGTTTTTT. It translates to CASSPFSRRGFEKLFF.

V is TRBV19 and J is TRBJ2-1, with 7 positions matching TRBD1. Germline V gene data show CDR1 as LNHDA and CDR2 as SQIVND (reference sequence). J was trimmed by 4 bases and V by 7 bases; bases with no gene match: 7. The CDR3 runs to 14 residues. The CDR3 region is CASTPWGQYNEQFF. CDR3 nucleotide sequence: TGTGCCAGTACCCCCTGGGGACAGTACAATGAGCAGTTCTTC.

The chain recombines TRBV7-9 with TRBJ1-2; D is possibly TRBD1 (5 bases). Germline CDR1 and CDR2: SEHNR and FQNEAQ (reference sequence). The CDR3 is 12 residues long. Trimming took 5 bases from V and 2 from J, leaving 6 bases between them. CDR3 DNA: TGTGCCAGCAGCCGGACAAACTATGGCTACACCTTC. Residues: CASSRTNYGYTF.

V usage is TRBV3-1 (or the pseudogene TRBV3-2) and J usage is TRBJ2-7; D unclear. There are 17 residues in the CDR3. Trimming took 0 bases from V and 1 from J, leaving 16 bases between them. Germline values: CDR1 LGHDT, CDR2 YNNKEL (reference sequence). The CDR3, as DNA: TGTGCCAGCAGCCAAGATCAAGGGTATACGGGTTCCTACGAGCAGTACTTC. Translation gives CASSQDQGYTGSYEQYF.

CDR3 sequence reads: CASSPDRGLTGYTF. In DNA form, the CDR3 reads TGTGCCAGTAGTCCGGACAGGGGGCTTACCGGCTACACCTTC. V gene TRBV19 combines with J gene TRBJ1-2; TRBD1 aligns across 11 bases. Germline CDR1 LNHDA, CDR2 SQIVND (reference sequence). This CDR3 region has 14 residues. With V trimmed by 5 bases and J by 8 bases, 7 bases remained unmatched.

This clone was picked up one time. This sequence joins TRBV10-2 and TRBJ2-7; either TRBD1 or TRBD2 may fit D (6 bases each). Per germline, CDR1 WSHSY and CDR2 SAAADI. The V end was cut by 7 bases, the J end by 5 bases, with 21 bases between. CDR3 length: 15 residues. The CDR3 loop reads CASTPGASSSDEQYF. The CDR3 bases are TGCGCCAGCACCCCGGGGGCCAGCAGCAGCGACGAGCAGTACTTC.

In DNA, the CDR3 is TGTGCCACCAGCAAAGCAAGCGGGGTTAGCACAGATACGCAGTATTTT. The encoded protein is CATSKASGVSTDTQYF. The chain couples TRBV15 to TRBJ2-3; 7 bases map to TRBD2. The germline V gene encodes CDR1 LNHNV and CDR2 YYDKDF (reference sequence). This CDR3 is built from 16 residues. Trimming removed 4 bases from V and 0 bases from J; junction bases left unmatched: 7.

This chain uses TRBV29-1 with TRBJ2-7, with D uncertain. Per germline, CDR1 SQVTM and CDR2 ANQGSEA. The CDR3 spans 12 residues. V was cut by 4 bases and J by 2 bases, with 9 bases left in between. DNA for the CDR3: TGCAGCGTTGTAACCCCGACCTACGAGCAGTACTTC. Its translation: CSVVTPTYEQYF.

J is TRBJ1-5 and V is TRBV12-3 or TRBV12-4; D possibly corresponds to TRBD1 (5 bases). CDR3 length: 13 residues. Trimming left V 7 bases short and J 7 bases short, with 14 bases between. CDR3 DNA sequence: TGTGCCAGCACCTCAGGGAAAAGGCAGCCCCAGCATTTT. Protein sequence: CASTSGKRQPQHF.

CDR3 in amino acids: CATSRTGMNTEAFF. CDR3 coding DNA: TGTGCCACCAGCCGGACAGGGATGAACACTGAAGCTTTCTTT. The chain uses TRBV15 and TRBJ1-1; TRBD1 matches at 8 bases. J lost 0 bases, V lost 5 bases, and 2 bases had no gene match. Germline V CDR1 and CDR2: LNHNV, YYDKDF (reference sequence). This CDR3 spans 14 amino acids.

The J gene is TRBJ2-7, the V gene TRBV5-6, with D unresolved. The CDR3 consists of 11 residues. Germline-derived CDR1 and CDR2 are SGHDT and YYEEEE. Trimming stripped 4 bases from V and 7 bases from J, with 9 bases between. CDR3 protein: CASSTTQEQYF. The CDR3 coding sequence is TGTGCCAGCAGCACAACCCAGGAGCAGTACTTC. Full variable domain (missing parts from reference TRBV5-6 and TRBJ2-7): DAGVTQSPTHLIKTRGQQVTLRCSPKSGHDTVSWYQQALGQGPQFIFQYYEEEERQRGNFPDRFSGHQFPNYSSELNVNALLLGDSALYLCASSTTQEQYFGPGTRLTVT.

The chain carries TRBV2 and TRBJ2-6; 7 bases agree with TRBD1. CDR1 and CDR2 (germline): SNHLY, FYNNEI. The CDR3 is made up of 18 amino acids. V shed 5 bases and J 0 bases; nucleotides not matched to a gene: 10. DNA of the CDR3: TGTGCCAGCAGTTTGGGACAGATAGGATACTCTGGGGCCAACGTCCTGACTTTC. This translates into CASSLGQIGYSGANVLTF.

The chain is built from TRBV4-2 and TRBJ1-4, with 7 bases that match TRBD1. The V and J ends lost 3 bases and 5 bases, in that order; junction bases with no gene match: 9. Looked up from germline, CDR1 is LGHNA and CDR2 is YNFKEQ. This CDR3 is built from 16 residues. DNA for the CDR3: TGTGCCAGCAGCCATGCCGGGACAGAGAGAAATGAAAAACTGTTTTTT. Its protein product is CASSHAGTERNEKLFF.

The genes are TRBV27 and TRBJ2-7; no clear D gene. Trimming removed 3 bases at V and 4 bases at J, with 7 bases between. Germline assignment: CDR1 MNHEY and CDR2 SMNVEV (reference sequence). This CDR3 is built from 12 residues. For the CDR3, the DNA is TGTGCCAGCAGTTTTCTCGGTTACGAGCAGTACTTC. Protein: CASSFLGYEQYF.

The V and J genes are TRBV9 and TRBJ1-6, with unresolved D. Per the germline V gene, CDR1 is SGDLS and CDR2 is YYNGEE. The CDR3 sequence is 16 residues long. Trimming took 0 bases from V and 6 from J, leaving 13 bases between them. CDR3 in DNA: TGTGCCAGCAGCGTAGATAGGTGGGAGGGTAATTCACCCCTCCACTTT. Translated, it gives CASSVDRWEGNSPLHF.

The V call is TRBV3-1 (or the pseudogene TRBV3-2), the J call TRBJ1-2; D is perhaps TRBD1 (5 bases). Germline CDR1 and CDR2: LGHDT and YNNKEL (reference sequence). The V gene lost 3 bases and the J gene lost 7 bases, with 12 bases spanning the gap. The CDR3 has 13 amino acids. The CDR3 region is CASSHRDLGGYTF. CDR3 sequence (DNA): TGTGCCAGCAGCCACAGGGATTTAGGTGGCTACACCTTC.

J is TRBJ1-5 and V is TRBV7-2, with a weak D call TRBD1 (5 bases). Germline V gene sequence: CDR1 SGHTA, CDR2 FQGNSA. The CDR3 covers 15 residues. Trimming removed 5 bases from V and 6 bases from J, with 17 bases in between. The CDR3 here is CASSPGGRVGQPQHF. The CDR3 bases are TGTGCCAGCAGCCCTGGGGGAAGGGTGGGTCAGCCCCAGCATTTT. Together with reference TRBV7-2 and TRBJ1-5, the CDR3 gives the full variable domain: GAGVSQSPSNKVTEKGKDVELRCDPISGHTALYWYRQSLGQGLEFLIYFQGNSAPDKSGLPSDRFSAERTGGSVSTLTIQRTQQEDSAVYLCASSPGGRVGQPQHFGDGTRLSIL.

The V call is TRBV5-4, the J call TRBJ1-1; tentatively, D is TRBD1 (5 bases). The germline V gene has CDR1 SGHNT and CDR2 YYREEE (reference sequence). CDR3 length: 14 amino acids. V was shortened by 4 bases and J by 8 bases, with 18 bases between the two germline ends. CDR3 loop: CASSQHEKGPEAFF. The CDR3 DNA sequence: TGTGCCAGCAGCCAGCACGAAAAGGGGCCCGAAGCTTTCTTT. Supplemented by reference TRBV5-4 and TRBJ1-1, the full variable domain reads ETGVTQSPTHLIKTRGQQVTLRCSSQSGHNTVSWYQQALGQGPQFIFQYYREEENGRGNFPPRFSGLQFPNYSSELNVNALELDDSALYLCASSQHEKGPEAFFGQGTRLTVV.

This clone was found a few times. DNA of the CDR3: TGTGCCAGCAGCCAAGAGGCTCTTATCCCCAAAAACATTCAGTACTTC. Its protein is CASSQEALIPKNIQYF. The J gene is TRBJ2-4, the V gene TRBV4-2; D not certain. Germline CDR1 reads LGHNA; CDR2 reads YNFKEQ. V was clipped by 0 bases and J by 2 bases, with 11 bases between them. The CDR3 is 16 amino acids.